These 27 T cell receptor beta chains came from one sample sequenced in a study of T cells after yellow fever vaccination (dated by TCRdb to the late 2010s). The intended sense of this specimen's treatment or condition label: live attenuated yellow fever vaccine strain. Libraries came from 5' RACE. The listed sequencing device is Illumina HiSeq 2500. Through fastp at Q25 and MiXCR, TCRdb rebuilt clones from the public reads, retaining in-frame beta chains. Rows merge per CDR3 protein into single entries with the most common DNA and genes. Here the sample has over 65,000 distinct CDR3 sequences; 13% occur a single time. The top ten clonotypes cover under 30% of the sample. The sample consisted of CD8+ T cells not binding an NS4B(214-222) dextramer, sorted from PBMCs, taken less than 25 days after the first yellow fever vaccination. The sample's cell subset or site label is to be understood as: NS4B epitope dextramer-negative CD8 T cells. These receptor sequences come from a man aged 18 to 29 who received the YFV17D yellow fever vaccine.

The V call is TRBV6-5, the J call TRBJ1-1; no definite D call. The CDR3 has 18 amino acids. V lost 0 bases and J lost 0, with 17 bases in between. Germline CDR1 is MNHEY and CDR2 is SVGAGI. For the CDR3, the DNA is TGTGCCAGCAGTTACTCACCACGGGCCAGGCCCTTGAACACTGAAGCTTTCTTT. Amino acid sequence: CASSYSPRARPLNTEAFF.

In this sample, this clonotype turned up many times. The chain couples TRBV7-9 to TRBJ1-2; D is undetermined. The CDR3 consists of 12 residues. Trimming left V 1 base short and J 8 bases short, with 8 bases between. Germline V gene sequence: CDR1 SEHNR, CDR2 FQNEAQ (reference sequence). The CDR3 loop is CASSLEVLGYTF. The CDR3 DNA is TGTGCCAGCAGCTTAGAGGTGCTGGGCTACACCTTC.

This clonotype was recorded a few times. This chain joins TRBV5-1 and TRBJ1-1; no definite D call. The CDR3 totals 13 residues. The germline V gene encodes CDR1 SGHRS and CDR2 YFSETQ. Trimming pared 2 bases from V and 2 bases from J, leaving 7 bases between. The CDR3 DNA sequence: TGCGCCAGCAGCTTCTACAGTAACACTGAAGCTTTCTTT. Protein: CASSFYSNTEAFF.

A few counts support this clonotype. The CDR3 nucleotides read TGCGCCAGCAGCTTGTTTCAGGGGCCCCAAAACAATGAGCAGTTCTTC. Protein sequence: CASSLFQGPQNNEQFF. The chain combines TRBV5-1 with TRBJ2-1; a possible D gene is TRBD1 (6 bases). This CDR3 has 16 residues. Germline CDR1 is SGHRS and CDR2 is YFSETQ. V lost 1 base to trimming and J lost 5 bases, with 16 bases between them. Variable domain in full (rest from reference TRBV5-1 and TRBJ2-1): KAGVTQTPRYLIKTRGQQVTLSCSPISGHRSVSWYQQTPGQGLQFLFEYFSETQRNKGNFPGRFSGRQFSNSRSEMNVSTLELGDSALYLCASSLFQGPQNNEQFFGPGTRLTVL.

The rearrangement links TRBV7-2 to TRBJ2-1, with D tentatively TRBD2 (6 bases). The CDR3 covers 13 residues. V lost 8 bases and J 3 bases, leaving 11 bases between the germline ends. The germline V gene has CDR1 SGHTA and CDR2 FQGNSA. The CDR3 sequence: CASHPGGYNEQFF. The CDR3 DNA sequence: TGTGCCAGCCACCCCGGGGGCTACAATGAGCAGTTCTTC.

J is TRBJ1-1 and V is TRBV7-9; no clear D. Germline CDR1 and CDR2: SEHNR and FQNEAQ (reference sequence). The V and J ends lost 6 bases and 1 base respectively, with 9 bases between them. This CDR3 spans 13 amino acids. CDR3 protein: CASSSTPNTEAFF. The CDR3 DNA is TGTGCCAGCAGTTCTACACCGAACACTGAAGCTTTCTTT.

In this sample, this clonotype turned up a few times. This chain connects TRBV2 to TRBJ2-1; 9 bases agree with TRBD2. Germline assignment: CDR1 SNHLY and CDR2 FYNNEI. This CDR3 contains 18 residues. V lost 0 bases and J lost 0; bases outside the gene matches: 6. The DNA of the CDR3 is TGTGCCAGCAGTGAAGCGCGAGGCGGGGGGGCCTCCTACAATGAGCAGTTCTTC. Amino acid sequence: CASSEARGGGASYNEQFF.

There are a few counts of this clonotype. V usage is TRBV6-6 and J usage is TRBJ1-1; maybe TRBD1 (5 bases). V lost 7 bases to trimming and J lost 9 bases, with 15 bases between them. Germline CDR1 and CDR2: MNHNY and SVGAGI (reference sequence). There are 12 residues in the CDR3. The DNA for the CDR3 is TGTGCCAGCACCCAAACAGGAGAGAAAGCTTTCTTT. Translation: CASTQTGEKAFF.

The sample holds a few counts of this clonotype. The rearrangement links TRBV5-1 to TRBJ2-3, with D possibly called TRBD1 or TRBD2 (5 bases each). CDR3 length: 14 amino acids. The V end lost 0 bases, the J end lost 2 bases, and 7 bases lay between the germline ends. Looked up from germline, CDR1 is SGHRS and CDR2 is YFSETQ. CDR3 amino acids: CASSLGDHTDTQYF. The CDR3 DNA sequence: TGCGCCAGCAGCTTGGGGGACCACACAGATACGCAGTATTTT.

This clonotype turned up a few times. The chain links TRBV27 to TRBJ1-1; D ambiguous. The CDR3 has 15 amino acids. Trimming took off 4 bases at V and 4 bases at J, with 16 bases between the two ends. The V gene's germline CDR1 is MNHEY and CDR2 SMNVEV (reference sequence). Here the CDR3 reads CASSSDSRWGTEAFF. In DNA form, the CDR3 reads TGTGCCAGCAGTTCGGACTCGAGATGGGGCACTGAAGCTTTCTTT.

This clonotype was seen a handful of times. The V call is TRBV7-9, the J call TRBJ1-4, with a tentative D call TRBD1 (6 bases). Deletions cut 1 base from V and 3 bases from J, with 12 bases between. Germline V gene data show CDR1 as SEHNR and CDR2 as FQNEAQ (reference sequence). This CDR3 is built from 16 residues. The CDR3: CASSLGGTSANEKLFF. The CDR3 region has the DNA TGTGCCAGCAGCTTAGGGGGGACATCGGCTAATGAAAAACTGTTTTTT.

The sample holds one count of this clonotype. The chain joins TRBV20-1 to TRBJ2-3; TRBD1 matches at 9 bases. Per germline, CDR1 DFQATT and CDR2 SNEGSKA (reference sequence). J gave up 2 bases and V 4 bases, and 10 bases lay outside the gene matches. The CDR3 contains 16 residues. This CDR3 is CSAKRTGGGLTDTQYF. DNA of the CDR3: TGCAGTGCTAAACGAACAGGGGGCGGGCTCACAGATACGCAGTATTTT.

In DNA, the CDR3 is TGTGCCAGCAGTAGGGGCCGACCTCCCCTCCACTTT. It translates to CASSRGRPPLHF. The chain carries TRBV12-3 or TRBV12-4 and TRBJ1-6, with TRBD1 as a possible D gene (5 bases). V was pared by 5 bases and J by 13 bases, with 12 bases between. CDR3 size: 12 residues.

The chain combines TRBV20-1 with TRBJ2-7; D is ambiguous. The germline gives CDR1 DFQATT, CDR2 SNEGSKA (reference sequence). V lost 0 bases to trimming and J lost 1 base, with 7 bases between them. This CDR3 has 13 residues. In nucleotides, the CDR3 is TGCAGTGCTAGAGAGGCCAGTTCCTACGAGCAGTACGTC. Amino acids: CSAREASSYEQYV.

The rearrangement joins TRBV4-3 to TRBJ2-1; either TRBD1 or TRBD2 may fit D (5 bases each). The CDR3 consists of 15 residues. V dropped 2 bases and J dropped 6 bases, with 14 bases sitting between them. Looked up from germline, CDR1 is LGHNA and CDR2 is YSLEER. CDR3 sequence: CASSQTSGPRNEQFF. Here the CDR3 DNA reads TGCGCCAGCAGCCAAACGTCGGGGCCCCGCAATGAGCAGTTCTTC.

The table lists this clonotype with a few counts. This sequence joins TRBV15 and TRBJ1-4; D gene unclear. The CDR3 runs to 13 residues. The germline V gene encodes CDR1 LNHNV and CDR2 YYDKDF (reference sequence). V was clipped by 4 bases and J by 8 bases, with 11 bases between them. The CDR3 nucleotides read TGTGCCACCAGCACGCGACACGGGGAAAAACTGTTTTTT. Translating it yields CATSTRHGEKLFF.

This clonotype has more than one count but fewer than ten. The chain is built from TRBV4-3 and TRBJ2-2, with D tentatively TRBD1 or TRBD2 (6 bases each). Germline V lookup: CDR1 LGHNA, CDR2 YSLEER. The CDR3 consists of 16 residues. V lost 0 bases to trimming and J lost 6 bases, with 14 bases between them. This chain's CDR3 is CASSQEEGGSPGELFF. DNA for the CDR3: TGCGCCAGCAGCCAAGAGGAAGGGGGGAGCCCCGGGGAGCTGTTTTTT.

This clonotype occurred a few times. V is TRBV5-1 and J is TRBJ2-1; D unclear. Per the germline V gene, CDR1 is SGHRS and CDR2 is YFSETQ. CDR3 length: 15 amino acids. V lost 3 bases to trimming and J lost 6 bases, with 16 bases between them. The CDR3 here is CASSSRVTQGNEQFF. The DNA for the CDR3 is TGCGCCAGCAGCTCCCGGGTTACTCAAGGCAATGAGCAGTTCTTC. Combining the CDR3 with reference TRBV5-1 and TRBJ2-1 gives the whole variable domain KAGVTQTPRYLIKTRGQQVTLSCSPISGHRSVSWYQQTPGQGLQFLFEYFSETQRNKGNFPGRFSGRQFSNSRSEMNVSTLELGDSALYLCASSSRVTQGNEQFFGPGTRLTVL.

This clonotype was detected a few times. This sequence joins TRBV11-1 and TRBJ2-7, with TRBD1 identical over 7 bases. This CDR3 is built from 16 residues. Germline values: CDR1 SGHAT, CDR2 FQDESV (reference sequence). Trimming removed 5 bases from V and 6 bases from J; junction bases left unmatched: 16. The CDR3 reads CASSPEGAGNLVEQYF. The DNA of the CDR3 is TGTGCCAGCAGCCCAGAGGGGGCAGGGAACCTCGTCGAGCAGTACTTC.

This clonotype has just a few counts. The V and J genes are TRBV3-1 and TRBJ2-2; D is perhaps TRBD1 (6 bases). Germline-derived CDR1 and CDR2 are LGHDT and YNNKEL (reference sequence). Trimming removed 5 bases at V and 3 bases at J, with 16 bases between. The CDR3 covers 16 residues. In DNA form, the CDR3 reads TGTGCCAGCAGCACAGGGACGGAACAATACACCGGGGAGCTGTTTTTT. Its translation: CASSTGTEQYTGELFF.

The rearrangement joins TRBV12-3 or TRBV12-4 to TRBJ2-2; 10 bases are shared with TRBD2. The V segment lost 6 bases and the J segment 4 bases; nucleotides outside the gene matches: 8. CDR3 length: 16 amino acids. The chain's CDR3 is CASRFSGGRVTGELFF. The CDR3 region has the DNA TGTGCCAGCAGATTTAGCGGGGGGAGAGTCACCGGGGAGCTGTTTTTT.

The table lists this clonotype with a few counts. The chain carries TRBV7-2 and TRBJ2-4; TRBD2 aligns across 7 bases. The V segment lost 3 bases and the J segment 8 bases; nucleotides outside the gene matches: 10. The germline CDR1 and CDR2 sequences are SGHTA and FQGNSA. The CDR3 extends over 15 amino acids. CDR3 in amino acids: CASSFYGRSGDIQYF. The CDR3 nucleotides read TGTGCCAGCAGCTTCTACGGGAGGTCTGGGGACATTCAGTACTTC.

The table lists this clonotype with many counts. CDR3 loop: CASSRTSGGNNEQFF. DNA of the CDR3: TGCGCCAGCAGTCGGACTAGCGGGGGGAACAATGAGCAGTTCTTC. The V call is TRBV4-1, the J call TRBJ2-1, with TRBD2 identical over 14 bases. The CDR3 covers 15 residues. CDR1 and CDR2 from the germline V gene are MGHRA and YSYEKL. V dropped 6 bases and J dropped 5; count of bases not matched to a gene: 3.

This clonotype was counted once. The J gene is TRBJ2-7, the V gene TRBV5-5, with D perhaps matching TRBD1 (5 bases). Germline lookup yields CDR1 SGHKS and CDR2 YYEKEE (reference sequence). The ends were cut back, 4 bases at V and 1 base at J, with 9 bases in the middle. CDR3 length: 13 residues. The CDR3 region has the DNA TGTGCCAGCAGCCCCAGGGATTCCTACGAGCAGTACTTC. It translates to CASSPRDSYEQYF.

This clonotype was observed a handful of times. The rearrangement joins TRBV7-6 to TRBJ2-1; D unclear. V lost 5 bases and J lost 0, with 11 bases in between. CDR3 length equals 15 residues. Germline V gives CDR1 SGHVS, CDR2 FNYEAQ. In nucleotides, the CDR3 is TGTGCCAGCAGCCCAGACCAAAGCTCCTACAATGAGCAGTTCTTC. It specifies CASSPDQSSYNEQFF.

This clonotype was recorded a few times. The J gene is TRBJ1-5, the V gene TRBV27, with D unresolved. Per germline, CDR1 MNHEY and CDR2 SMNVEV (reference sequence). The CDR3 loop spans 17 amino acids. V was pared by 0 bases and J by 0 bases, with 12 bases between. The CDR3 protein is CASSLSGFRNSNQPQHF. The CDR3 DNA follows: TGTGCCAGCAGTTTATCGGGGTTCAGGAATAGCAATCAGCCCCAGCATTTT.

In this sample, this clonotype turned up a few times. The chain is built from TRBV7-9 and TRBJ1-1; 11 bases agree with TRBD1. Germline assignment: CDR1 SEHNR and CDR2 FQNEAQ (reference sequence). The CDR3 consists of 15 residues. Germline trimming cut 5 bases from V and 4 bases from J; bases unmatched to any gene: 6. The CDR3 DNA sequence: TGTGCCAGCAGCGCGGACAGGGGGCAAGGCACTGAAGCTTTCTTT. Its translation: CASSADRGQGTEAFF.